This passage covers 4 T cell receptor beta chains from one sample sequenced in a study of human T cells and chemical hapten exposure (dated by TCRdb to the early 2020s). The time point label corresponds to: patch test 2, 6 weeks after DPC sensitization. The treatment or condition tag for this specimen amounts to: therapeutic diphenylcyclopropenone sensitization with weekly scalp DPC. Library prep was done by RACE. Data came from a NextSeq 500. In TCRdb, the public reads were trimmed at Q25 with fastp and aligned with MiXCR, with productive beta chains retained. Each CDR3 protein appears once, grouped with its most common genes and DNA. The sample has some 88,000 distinct CDR3 sequences on record, roughly 9.6% of them singletons. Together, the top ten hold less than 2.5% of the sample. Sample: whole blood, taken in connection with sensitization to the hapten diphenylcyclopropenone (DPC). These receptors all come from a man between 35 and 55 years old with alopecia areata. Some clones in this sample may be carry-over from other donors' samples.

This clonotype was picked up a small number of times. Germline and junction disagree at one end, which may indicate a read error. This chain joins TRBV28 and TRBJ2-3, with TRBD1 as a possible D gene (6 bases). Germline CDR1 is MDHEN and CDR2 is SYDVKM. This CDR3 has 16 residues. CDR3 sequence (DNA): TGTGCCAGCAGTTCACCGATCGACAGGTTCACAAATACGCAGTATTTT. Protein sequence: CASSSPIDRFTNTQYF.

The rearrangement uses TRBV29-1 and TRBJ2-7; a weak D match, TRBD2 (7 bases). The germline V and J ends were trimmed by 4 bases and 7 bases, with 17 bases remaining between them. This CDR3 has 13 amino acids. Germline V gives CDR1 SQVTM, CDR2 ANQGSEA. Here the CDR3 reads CSVGTAGTKEQYF. The CDR3 DNA reads TGCAGCGTTGGGACAGCCGGGACTAAAGAGCAGTACTTC.

About this clonotype itself: Relative to the germline gene, one junction end is altered; a read error may explain this. The J gene is TRBJ2-7, the V gene TRBV6-1; D remains unclear. The germline gives CDR1 MNHNS, CDR2 SASEGT. This CDR3 region has 14 residues. The CDR3 coding sequence is TGTGCCGGCAGTGAAGTAGGTGAATCCTACGAGCAGTACTTC. This translates into CAGSEVGESYEQYF.

V and J are TRBV20-1 and TRBJ2-1, with TRBD2 identical over 9 bases. CDR1 DFQATT and CDR2 SNEGSKA come from the germline V gene (reference sequence). This CDR3 has 14 amino acids. With 3 bases clipped from V and 5 bases from J, the junction kept 5 bases outside the gene matches. CDR3 in amino acids: CSASKREANNEQFF. CDR3 DNA: TGCAGTGCTAGCAAGCGGGAGGCGAACAATGAGCAGTTCTTC.